Listed below are T cell receptor beta chains from one sample, sequenced in a study of cytomegalovirus exposure and HLA in healthy donors. TCRdb's table, derived via immunoSEQ multiplex PCR, lists solely in-frame clones and lacks some. The repertoire table contains around 140,000 clones. Sequenced material: PBMCs. The receptors were gathered from a woman between 40 and 50 years old in good health and CMV-seronegative. Both conserved end residues are part of each CDR3. The D gene is left open where the match is weak.

cdr3_aa cdr3_nt v_call d_call j_call
CASSLWGQGSPGDGYTF TGTGCCAGCAGTTTATGGGGACAGGGATCCCCGGGCGATGGCTACACCTTC TRBV27 TRBD1 TRBJ1-2
CASSLLGGSANYGYTF TGTGCCAGCAGTTTACTGGGGGGGTCCGCTAACTATGGCTACACCTTC TRBV27 NA TRBJ1-2
CASSHKTGHNYGYTF TGTGCCAGCAGCCACAAGACAGGGCATAACTATGGCTACACCTTC TRBV9 TRBD1 TRBJ1-2
CASKVTGLNYGYTF TGTGCCAGCAAGGTGACGGGTTTGAACTATGGCTACACCTTC TRBV28 NA TRBJ1-2
CASSPGGNREIYGYTF TGTGCCAGCAGCCCAGGGGGGAACAGGGAGATCTATGGCTACACCTTC TRBV14 TRBD1 TRBJ1-2
CASSIGTQNNQPQHF TGTGCCAGTAGTATAGGTACACAAAACAATCAGCCCCAGCATTTT TRBV19 NA TRBJ1-5
CASSVGGAHTGELFF TGTGCCAGCAGCGTCGGCGGGGCCCACACCGGGGAGCTGTTTTTT TRBV9 NA TRBJ2-2
CASIWTGVTYGYTF TGTGCCAGCATATGGACAGGGGTTACTTATGGCTACACCTTC TRBV5-8 TRBD1 TRBJ1-2
CASSLGTRGVNEQFF TGTGCCAGCAGCCTTGGGACTAGAGGGGTCAATGAGCAGTTCTTC TRBV9 TRBD2 TRBJ2-1
CASSSLGRTETQYF TGTGCCAGCAGTTCCCTAGGGAGGACGGAGACCCAGTACTTC TRBV7-9 NA TRBJ2-5
CASSYRHRNNSPLHF TGTGCCAGCAGTTACCGACACCGTAATAATTCACCCCTCCACTTT TRBV6-5 NA TRBJ1-6
CASSPLGAAYNEQFF TGCGCCAGCAGCCCCCTAGGGGCCGCCTACAATGAGCAGTTCTTC TRBV4-3 NA TRBJ2-1
CASSWQGADQPQHF TGTGCCAGCAGTTGGCAGGGGGCGGATCAGCCCCAGCATTTT TRBV2 TRBD1 TRBJ1-5
CASSFVSGANVLTF TGTGCCAGCAGCTTCGTCTCTGGGGCCAACGTCCTGACTTTC TRBV5-4 NA TRBJ2-6
CASSLAAGSMNTEAFF TGTGCCAGCAGCTTAGCGGCAGGAAGTATGAACACTGAAGCTTTCTTT TRBV7-6 NA TRBJ1-1
CASSSTSGLYNEQFF TGTGCCAGCAGCTCAACTAGCGGGCTCTACAATGAGCAGTTCTTC TRBV9 TRBD2 TRBJ2-1
CASSVVGSGSDTQYF TGTGCCAGCAGCGTAGTGGGTAGCGGTTCAGATACGCAGTATTTT TRBV9 NA TRBJ2-3
CASSFRVGELFF TGTGCCAGCAGCTTTCGGGTCGGGGAGCTGTTTTTT TRBV13 NA TRBJ2-2
CASSFAAGTGMVNTEAFF TGTGCCAGCAGCTTCGCGGCCGGGACAGGGATGGTGAACACTGAAGCTTTCTTT TRBV5-4 TRBD1 TRBJ1-1
CATSGGAETQYF TGTGCCACCAGCGGGGGGGCAGAGACCCAGTACTTC TRBV15 NA TRBJ2-5
CASSNRDRPYGYTF TGTGCCAGCAGCAACCGGGACAGGCCCTATGGCTACACCTTC TRBV14 TRBD1 TRBJ1-2
CASSFLGGQGVFNEKLFF TGTGCCAGCAGTTTTCTCGGGGGACAGGGGGTTTTTAATGAAAAACTGTTTTTT TRBV2 TRBD1 TRBJ1-4
CASSSSRASEETQYF TGCGCCAGCAGCTCTTCCCGGGCTAGCGAAGAGACCCAGTACTTC TRBV4-3 NA TRBJ2-5
CASSARDRADEKLFF TGTGCCAGCAGCGCCCGGGACAGGGCAGATGAAAAACTGTTTTTT TRBV9 TRBD1 TRBJ1-4
CASSAGQGGLYGYTF TGTGCCAGCAGCGCGGGACAGGGGGGCCTCTATGGCTACACCTTC TRBV7-2 TRBD1 TRBJ1-2
CASSQALTRHPEQFF TGCGCCAGCAGCCAAGCCCTGACCCGACACCCAGAGCAGTTCTTC TRBV4-1 NA TRBJ2-1
CASSELDISTGELFF TGTGCCAGCAGTGAACTCGACATCAGCACCGGGGAGCTGTTTTTT TRBV25-1 NA TRBJ2-2
CASSLGPGSTDTQYF TGCGCCAGCAGCTTGGGGCCAGGGAGCACAGATACGCAGTATTTT TRBV5-1 NA TRBJ2-3
CASSLQGGGRADTQYF TGTGCCAGCAGCCTTCAGGGCGGGGGGAGAGCAGATACGCAGTATTTT TRBV7-9 TRBD2 TRBJ2-3
CASSALGTVRDEQYF TGTGCCAGCAGCGCCCTCGGGACAGTCCGCGACGAGCAGTACTTC TRBV7-2 TRBD1 TRBJ2-7
CASSVGTGSWLYNEQFF TGTGCCAGCAGCGTAGGTACAGGGTCCTGGCTCTACAATGAGCAGTTCTTC TRBV9 NA TRBJ2-1
CAISESGTGRHSQYF TGTGCCATCAGTGAGTCGGGTACAGGGAGACACTCGCAGTATTTT TRBV10-3 NA TRBJ2-3
CAISWTGQVTNYGYTF TGTGCCATCAGTTGGACAGGGCAAGTGACTAACTATGGCTACACCTTC TRBV10-3 TRBD1 TRBJ1-2
CASSPGGAGYGYTF TGTGCCAGCAGCCCAGGGGGCGCGGGCTATGGCTACACCTTC TRBV7-3 TRBD1 TRBJ1-2
CASSYGGPGEQYF TGTGCCAGCAGTTACGGCGGTCCCGGCGAGCAGTACTTC TRBV6-5 NA TRBJ2-7
CASTLDRSSGNTIYF TGCGCCAGCACCCTAGACAGAAGCTCTGGAAACACCATATATTTT TRBV4-3 NA TRBJ1-3
CASSLGQGQDEKLFF TGTGCCAGCAGCTTAGGGCAGGGCCAGGATGAAAAACTGTTTTTT TRBV7-9 NA TRBJ1-4
CASRQGATGQPQHF TGTGCCAGTAGGCAGGGGGCGACGGGTCAGCCCCAGCATTTT TRBV19 TRBD1 TRBJ1-5
CAISENRANQPQHF TGTGCCATCAGTGAGAACAGGGCCAATCAGCCCCAGCATTTT TRBV10-3 NA TRBJ1-5
CASSSGIQGTPNTEAFF TGCGCCAGCAGCTCGGGAATACAGGGGACCCCGAACACTGAAGCTTTCTTT TRBV5-1 TRBD1 TRBJ1-1
CASSQDWGGANTGELFF TGCGCCAGCAGCCAAGATTGGGGGGGGGCGAACACCGGGGAGCTGTTTTTT TRBV4-1 TRBD2 TRBJ2-2
CASSLGTSGTSTDTQYF TGTGCCAGCAGCTTAGGGACTAGCGGGACCAGCACAGATACGCAGTATTTT TRBV11-3 TRBD2 TRBJ2-3
CASSPSTGVGNTEAFF TGTGCCAGCTCACCTAGTACGGGGGTGGGGAACACTGAAGCTTTCTTT TRBV18 NA TRBJ1-1
CASSRTGTGETQYF TGTGCCAGCAGCCGTACTGGGACAGGGGAGACCCAGTACTTC TRBV7-8 TRBD1 TRBJ2-5
CASSQEHFGAFF TGTGCCAGCAGCCAAGAACATTTTGGAGCTTTCTTT TRBV14 NA TRBJ1-1
CASSSPSRGAFF TGTGCCAGTAGTTCCCCGAGCCGAGGAGCTTTCTTT TRBV19 NA TRBJ1-1
CASSARGTGGLTDTQYF TGTGCCAGCAGTGCTAGAGGGACAGGGGGCCTCACAGATACGCAGTATTTT TRBV27 TRBD1 TRBJ2-3
CAINDRGLSSYEQYF TGTGCCATCAACGACAGGGGGCTGAGCTCCTACGAGCAGTACTTC TRBV10-3 TRBD1 TRBJ2-7
CASSEPLGGTNTEAFF TGTGCCAGCAGCGAACCCCTGGGAGGGACGAACACTGAAGCTTTCTTT TRBV25-1 NA TRBJ1-1
CASSPVPGQGSGNTIYF TGTGCCAGCTCGCCAGTCCCGGGACAGGGGTCTGGAAACACCATATATTTT TRBV18 TRBD1 TRBJ1-3
CASSRDRDEKLFF TGTGCCAGTAGTAGAGACAGGGATGAAAAACTGTTTTTT TRBV19 TRBD1 TRBJ1-4
CASQNELESTDTQYF TGTGCCAGTCAGAATGAACTAGAAAGCACAGATACGCAGTATTTT TRBV2 NA TRBJ2-3
CASSLAGHPSNYGYTF TGCGCCAGCAGCCTCGCAGGGCATCCCTCTAACTATGGCTACACCTTC TRBV4-3 NA TRBJ1-2
CASIYRQGNYEQYF TGTGCCAGCATCTACCGACAGGGGAACTACGAGCAGTACTTC TRBV6-1 TRBD1 TRBJ2-7
CASSPRRGMNTEAFF TGTGCCAGCAGCCCCCGTCGAGGCATGAACACTGAAGCTTTCTTT TRBV9 NA TRBJ1-1
CASSFAGTGDWEAFF TGTGCCAGTAGTTTCGCCGGGACAGGTGATTGGGAAGCTTTCTTT TRBV19 TRBD1 TRBJ1-1
CASSSTVLNTEAFF TGTGCCAGCAGTTCCACGGTACTGAACACTGAAGCTTTCTTT TRBV27 NA TRBJ1-1